Below, one T cell receptor (beta chain) is given with its context. Its matching antigen is unknown. Reverse transcription of all isolated RNA meant that expressed TCRB transcripts were sequenced. The table came from immunoSEQ multiplex PCR; TCRdb's copy has only in-frame clones and leaves some out. The sample lists around 160,000 clones; roughly 59% were seen once. The CDR3 is 14 residues long. Germline CDR1 reads SGHTA; CDR2 reads FQGNSA. V gave up 3 bases and J gave up 6 bases; unmatched junction bases: 6. The data belong to a study of beta chain features in type 1 diabetes. Across the whole study: Investigators examined 85 million to 110 million sorted cells across all samples.

Study-wide findings and caveats: The study found that naive, central memory and Treg TCRB repertoires appeared more similar in patients than in healthy donors. Moderate yet significant TCRB CDR3 shortening was seen in Type 1 diabetes patients in all four CD4+ subsets. Over-representation of high TCR-expressing cells was a possible consequence of cDNA sequencing.

The chain carries TRBV7-2 and TRBJ1-2, with 8 bases that match TRBD1. This receptor was obtained from a man aged 30 to 39 with type 1 diabetes. The sequenced sample consisted of naive CD4+ T cells from blood. For the CDR3, the DNA is TGTGCCAGCAGCTTGGCGGGACAGGCAAATGGCTACACCTTC. The encoded protein is CASSLAGQANGYTF.